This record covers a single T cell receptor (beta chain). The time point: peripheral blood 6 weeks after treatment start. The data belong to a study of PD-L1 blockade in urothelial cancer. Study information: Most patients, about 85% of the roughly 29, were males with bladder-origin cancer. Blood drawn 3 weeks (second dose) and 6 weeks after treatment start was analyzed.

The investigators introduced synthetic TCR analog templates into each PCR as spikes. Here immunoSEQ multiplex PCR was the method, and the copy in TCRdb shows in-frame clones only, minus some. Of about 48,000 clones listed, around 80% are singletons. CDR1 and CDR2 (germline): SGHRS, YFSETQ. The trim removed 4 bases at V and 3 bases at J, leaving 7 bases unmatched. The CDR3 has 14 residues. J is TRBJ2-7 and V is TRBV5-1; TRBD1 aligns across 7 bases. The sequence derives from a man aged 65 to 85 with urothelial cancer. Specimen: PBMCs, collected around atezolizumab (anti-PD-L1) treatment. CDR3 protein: CASSPGTDFYEQYF. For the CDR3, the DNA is TGCGCCAGCAGCCCCGGGACAGACTTCTACGAGCAGTACTTC.